The rows below give T cell receptor beta chains drawn from one sample of a study of molecular identifiers for immune sequencing clone quantification. Via MiXCR, TCRdb re-called the PCR reads, giving one row per CDR3 protein. Here the sample spans some 59,000 distinct CDR3 sequences, almost 25% being singletons. Sequenced material: naive CD8+ T cells from blood, with Jurkat cell RNA spiked in. The receptors derive from a human donor in good health. Some libraries in this study had Jurkat cell RNA spiked in. The CDR3 runs from the conserved cysteine through the conserved F or W. The D gene is left open where the match is weak. Some rows have no size entry. The others give once, few or many, or a class for an expanded clone.

J,V,size,D,DNA,CDR3
TRBJ1-5,TRBV11-2,many,-,TGTGCCAGCAGCTTAGATCCGGGATTAAACAATCAGCCCCAGCATTTT,CASSLDPGLNNQPQHF
TRBJ2-5,TRBV13,-,TRBD1,TGTGCCAGCAGCGCGGGACAGGGCTTAGAGACCCAGTACTTC,CASSAGQGLETQYF
TRBJ2-7,TRBV7-6,many,-,TGTGCCAGCAGCTTAGTAGCGGACTCCTACGAGCAGTACTTC,CASSLVADSYEQYF
TRBJ2-5,TRBV1,-,-,TGCACCAGCAGCCAAGAGTCGGGGCGGCTAGCGTCTGAGGAGACCCAGTACTTC,CTSSQESGRLASEETQYF
TRBJ2-7,TRBV30,many,-,TGTGCCTGGAGTGTAACCGGGGAAGGATACTACGAGCAGTACTTC,CAWSVTGEGYYEQYF
TRBJ2-3,TRBV7-9,many,-,TGTGCCAGCAGCTGGGGCACAGATACGCAGTATTTT,CASSWGTDTQYF
TRBJ2-3,TRBV20-1,many,TRBD2,TGCAGTGCTAGAGATGCCTCTCGCGGACTAGCTAAAGATACGCAGTATTTT,CSARDASRGLAKDTQYF
TRBJ1-3,TRBV4-3,many,-,TGCGCCAGCAGCCAAGGGTTGTACGTGGAGCCCCTCTCTGGAAACACCATATATTTT,CASSQGLYVEPLSGNTIYF
TRBJ2-1,TRBV6-2/TRBV6-3,-,TRBD2,TGTGCCAGCAGTTACCCCCTAGCGGAACTAGACCCCTACAATGAGCAGTTCTTC,CASSYPLAELDPYNEQFF
TRBJ2-5,TRBV28,many,-,TGTGCCAGCAGCCCAACAGGAAACCTTGGCCAAGAGACCCAGTACTTC,CASSPTGNLGQETQYF
TRBJ2-7,TRBV29-1,many,TRBD1,TGCAGCGTCGCCCTTTTCCGGGACAGAGGGTCCTACGAGCAGTACTTC,CSVALFRDRGSYEQYF